Each of the 14 T cell receptor beta chains below was sequenced from the same sample in a study of blood T cell repertoires in COVID-19. Generated by immunoSEQ multiplex PCR, the TCRdb table keeps only in-frame clones and is missing some. The profile shows around 60,000 clones, 88% of them singletons. The sequenced sample was peripheral blood. The receptors originated from a human donor in a cohort sampled during active COVID-19.

The chain recombines TRBV4-1 with TRBJ1-1; TRBD1 is a possible D gene (5 bases). Germline CDR1 reads MGHRA; CDR2 reads YSYEKL. The length of the CDR3 is 16 residues. The V gene lost 1 base and the J gene lost 0 bases, with 12 bases spanning the gap. The CDR3 loop is CASSQGVGGMNTEAFF. CDR3 sequence (DNA): TGCGCCAGCAGCCAAGGGGTCGGGGGTATGAACACTGAAGCTTTCTTT.

This chain uses TRBV6-4 with TRBJ2-2; 7 nucleotides line up with TRBD2. The CDR3 runs 15 residues. The trim removed 5 bases at V and 1 base at J, leaving 4 bases unmatched. The germline CDR1 and CDR2 sequences are MRHNA and SNTAGT. Here the CDR3 reads CASSPGTMNTGELFF. Here the CDR3 DNA reads TGTGCCAGCAGTCCCGGGACTATGAACACCGGGGAGCTGTTTTTT.

In DNA, the CDR3 is TGTGCCAGCAGCTTCCTGAGCGGGGGTTTCTCCTACAATGAGCAGTTCTTC. This encodes CASSFLSGGFSYNEQFF. The chain links TRBV9 to TRBJ2-1; 8 nucleotides match TRBD2. The germline V gene has CDR1 SGDLS and CDR2 YYNGEE. V was pared by 4 bases and J by 0 bases, with 9 bases of the junction left unmatched. CDR3 length equals 17 residues.

The J gene is TRBJ1-5, the V gene TRBV30, with D possibly being TRBD1 (5 bases). The germline V gene has CDR1 GTSNPN and CDR2 SVGIG (reference sequence). The V gene lost 3 bases and the J gene lost 0 bases, with 12 bases spanning the gap. CDR3 length equals 15 residues. This chain's CDR3 is CAWREGSPSNQPQHF. The DNA for the CDR3 is TGTGCCTGGAGGGAGGGGAGCCCTAGCAATCAGCCCCAGCATTTT.

This clone occurred a few times. This chain joins TRBV6-5 and TRBJ2-6, with no clear D. Trimming shortened V by 2 bases and J by 0 bases, and 5 bases separated the two germline ends. Looked up from germline, CDR1 is MNHEY and CDR2 is SVGAGI. CDR3 length: 15 residues. CDR3 nucleotides: TGTGCCAGCAGTTACGACAACTCTGGGGCCAACGTCCTGACTTTC. Amino acid sequence: CASSYDNSGANVLTF.

This sequence joins TRBV7-8 and TRBJ1-3; D is undetermined. Trimming cost V 1 base and J 3 bases, with 10 bases left between them. Germline CDR1 SGHVS, CDR2 FQNEAQ. The CDR3 has 15 residues. CDR3 coding DNA: TGTGCCAGCAGCTTAGGAAGAGCCCTTGGAAACACCATATATTTT. The encoded protein is CASSLGRALGNTIYF.

The chain links TRBV7-9 to TRBJ2-7, with 7 bases that match TRBD2. The CDR3 covers 15 residues. The J segment lost 9 bases and the V segment lost 6 bases, leaving 17 bases of the junction unmatched. CDR1 and CDR2 from the germline V gene are SEHNR and FQNEAQ (reference sequence). The CDR3 nucleotides read TGTGCCAGCAGTCAAGGGGAGGGTCAATCTCTCGGGCAGTACTTC. It yields the protein CASSQGEGQSLGQYF.

This chain uses TRBV9 with TRBJ2-7; 7 bases agree with TRBD1. The CDR3 is 14 residues long. J gave up 0 bases and V 4 bases, and 4 bases lay outside the gene matches. CDR1 is SGDLS, CDR2 YYNGEE, per germline. The CDR3, as DNA: TGTGCCAGCAGCTACGGACAGGACTCCTACGAGCAGTACTTC. Amino acids: CASSYGQDSYEQYF.

The V and J genes are TRBV7-2 and TRBJ1-6, with 9 bases matching TRBD1. The CDR3 is 15 residues long. The trim removed 5 bases at V and 8 bases at J, leaving 7 bases unmatched. Germline V gives CDR1 SGHTA, CDR2 FQGNSA. CDR3 DNA: TGTGCCAGCAGCCACTGGGACAGGGATTATTCACCCCTCCACTTT. This sequence encodes CASSHWDRDYSPLHF.

This chain links TRBV5-1 with TRBJ2-2; 9 nucleotides match TRBD1. Trimming at V came to 6 bases and at J to 6 bases, leaving 6 bases not matched to a gene. CDR1 and CDR2 (germline): SGHRS, YFSETQ. CDR3 length equals 14 residues. The CDR3 spells CASKTGGPSGELFF. CDR3 nucleotide sequence: TGCGCCAGCAAGACAGGGGGGCCCTCCGGGGAGCTGTTTTTT.

This clone was detected a few times. J is TRBJ2-1 and V is TRBV27; 8 bases agree with TRBD2. After removal of 6 bases from V and 3 bases from J, the junction contained 10 bases not matched to a gene. This CDR3 contains 16 residues. Germline V gives CDR1 MNHEY, CDR2 SMNVEV (reference sequence). As DNA, the CDR3 is TGTGCCAGCAGCCTATACCGGGGGGGCTACTACAATGAGCAGTTCTTC. This translates into CASSLYRGGYYNEQFF.

There are a few counts of this clone. This chain connects TRBV27 to TRBJ1-3, with 9 nucleotides matching TRBD1. This CDR3 has 15 residues. Trimming cost V 4 bases and J 2 bases; bases outside gene matches: 3. Per the germline V gene, CDR1 is MNHEY and CDR2 is SMNVEV (reference sequence). CDR3 loop: CASSSTGGAGNTIYF. CDR3 bases: TGTGCCAGCAGTTCCACAGGGGGCGCTGGAAACACCATATATTTT.

The chain carries TRBV11-2 and TRBJ2-7, with 10 bases aligning to TRBD1. This CDR3 is built from 15 residues. The V gene's germline CDR1 is SGHAT and CDR2 FQNNGV. J was trimmed by 1 base and V by 2 bases; bases with no gene match: 2. The CDR3 protein is CASSLRGQGSYEQYF. CDR3 nucleotide sequence: TGTGCCAGCAGCTTAAGGGGACAGGGGTCCTACGAGCAGTACTTC.

The chain links TRBV9 to TRBJ1-3, with D unclear. V gave up 3 bases and J gave up 5 bases, with 9 bases separating them. The germline V gene encodes CDR1 SGDLS and CDR2 YYNGEE. The CDR3 is 13 residues long. The CDR3 loop reads CASSDSSRNTIYF. CDR3 coding DNA: TGTGCCAGCAGCGACAGTTCTCGAAACACCATATATTTT.